This TCR beta chain is drawn from a study of T cell clones after liver transplantation (dated by TCRdb to about 2019). At the level of the whole study: The samples were obtained from ITN030ST, a randomized trial that attempted immunosuppression withdrawal within 2 years after liver transplantation. Tolerance was defined as complete withdrawal of immunosuppression for at least one year without a rise in liver enzymes beyond twice the upper limit of normal. Blood samples were collected pre-transplant, pre-randomization before withdrawal, and post-randomization after either complete withdrawal or failed withdrawal. Of the 8 liver transplant recipients making up the studied cohort, 3 were classified as tolerant and 5 as non-tolerant. Three of the eight recipients were HCV-positive; the others were transplanted for non-autoimmune, non-viral indications. Donor-reactive T cell clones were identified by TCRbeta sequencing after a pre-transplant mixed lymphocyte reaction and then tracked in post-transplant blood. Subjects received no induction therapy and standard immunosuppression until randomization at 12-24 months post-transplant. As an antigen-independent comparator for donor-reactive sequences, third party-reactive TCRbeta sequences were also identified from pre-transplant MLRs. Results the study describes overall, beyond this receptor: The decline in donor-reactive sequences exceeded the decline in third party-reactive sequences, suggesting partial antigen-specific deletion that was unrelated to withdrawal success. In a couple of subjects, low numbers of available donor cells limited the measurable donor-reactive repertoire. The conclusions were considered preliminary, being limited by small, heterogeneous patient numbers and non-standardized post-transplant time points. Because allograft tissue specimens were not available, migration of donor-reactive T cells into the graft, rather than deletion, may have occurred. After accounting for repertoire turnover, donor-reactive detection was significantly reduced in 7 of 8 subjects for CD4 and 8 of 8 for CD8. Circulating donor-reactive CD4 TCRbeta sequences fell significantly post-transplant in most of the 8 subjects, irrespective of tolerance or HCV status.

High-throughput TCRbeta CDR3 sequencing of frozen genomic DNA was performed by immunoSEQ, including PCR amplification, mapping, bias correction and internal controls. Concerning the study's data processing: Only productive rearrangements were retained, with each unique TCRbeta sequence defined by its CDR3 nucleotide sequence together with its V and J gene. For a sequence to be called donor-reactive, it needed a frequency of at least 0.01% and at least 5-fold expansion in CFSE-low cells compared with unstimulated pre-transplant cells. Minimum frequency thresholds were set for each subject based on the unstimulated sample with the lowest template count, ensuring at least 90% detection power. Jensen-Shannon divergence between the top 1000 TCRbeta sequences post-transplant and pre-transplant was used to measure repertoire turnover. Changes in detection of donor-reactive sequences were tested with two-sided Fisher's exact tests. This is the immuneACCESS table as TCRdb keeps it, with only in-frame sequences that have V and J called. A part of the clones is gone; compared with another copy, unresolved V genes explain less than half, and the rest is unexplained. The V and J calls and clone size come from that table; D and trimming were worked out from the DNA. This sample holds tens of thousands of clones; roughly 80% were observed only once. The ten largest account for less than 0.6% of the sample.

A remark on this clone: Its antigen is not yet known. It has no much larger one-base neighbor in the sample; base qualities were not kept.

Unstimulated PBMCs, after thawing, were stained for CD3, CD4 and CD8 and then FACS-sorted into CD3+CD4+ and CD3+CD8+ populations. All 8 studied subjects were randomized to withdrawal of immunosuppression. The Qiagen DNeasy Blood and Tissue Kit was used for genomic DNA isolation. The sequence was obtained from a human patient who received a liver transplant. Some T cells seen after a transplant may have their origin in the graft donor. Sequencing was performed on CD4+ T cells from blood, taken just over 45 months after liver transplant.

CDR3 region: CASSMGHSGTTNYGYTF. In nucleotides, the sequence is TGTGCCAGTAGTATGGGCCATTCCGGAACTACTAACTATGGCTACACCTTC. The chain is encoded by TRBV19 joined to TRBJ1-2, with the D gene too uncertain to name. Spanning cysteine to phenylalanine, the CDR3 consists of 17 amino acids. Here the CDR3 DNA is all that survives: 51 bases in frame from base 1. Trimming costs V 3 bases and J 0 bases, and their ends lie 17 bases apart. The germline V gene (reference sequence) gives CDR1 as LNHDA and CDR2 as SQIVND.